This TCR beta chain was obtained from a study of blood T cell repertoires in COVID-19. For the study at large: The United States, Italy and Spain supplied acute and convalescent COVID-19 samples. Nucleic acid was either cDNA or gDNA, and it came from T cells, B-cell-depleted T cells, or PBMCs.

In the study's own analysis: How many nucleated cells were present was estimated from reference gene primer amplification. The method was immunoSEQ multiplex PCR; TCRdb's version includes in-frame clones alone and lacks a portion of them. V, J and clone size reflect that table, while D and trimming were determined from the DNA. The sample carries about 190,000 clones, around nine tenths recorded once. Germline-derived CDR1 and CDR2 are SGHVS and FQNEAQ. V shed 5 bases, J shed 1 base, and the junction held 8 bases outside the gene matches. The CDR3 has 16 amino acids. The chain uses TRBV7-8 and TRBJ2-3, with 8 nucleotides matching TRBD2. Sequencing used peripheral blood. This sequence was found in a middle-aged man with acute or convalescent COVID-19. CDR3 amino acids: CASSLGTSLGTDTQYF. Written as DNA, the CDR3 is TGTGCCAGCAGCCTCGGGACTAGTTTGGGCACAGATACGCAGTATTTT.